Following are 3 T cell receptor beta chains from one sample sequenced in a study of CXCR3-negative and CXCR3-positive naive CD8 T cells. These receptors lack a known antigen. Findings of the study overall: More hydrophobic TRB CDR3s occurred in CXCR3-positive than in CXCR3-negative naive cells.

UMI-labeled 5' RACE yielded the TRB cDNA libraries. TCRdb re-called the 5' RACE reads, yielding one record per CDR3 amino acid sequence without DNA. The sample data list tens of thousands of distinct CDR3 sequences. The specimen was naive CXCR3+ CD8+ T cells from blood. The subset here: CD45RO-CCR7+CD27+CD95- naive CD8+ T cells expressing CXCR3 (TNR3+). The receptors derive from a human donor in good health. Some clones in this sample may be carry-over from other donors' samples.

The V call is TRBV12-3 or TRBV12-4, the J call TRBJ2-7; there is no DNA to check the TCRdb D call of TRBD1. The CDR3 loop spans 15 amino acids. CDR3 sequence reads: CASSPWDSISHEQYF.

CDR3 protein: CASSYVEGQDEQFF. The gene calls are TRBV6-2 or TRBV6-3 and TRBJ2-1; TCRdb indicates TRBD2, and absent DNA this call remains unverified. The germline V gene has CDR1 MNHEY and CDR2 SVGEGT. The CDR3 runs 14 residues.

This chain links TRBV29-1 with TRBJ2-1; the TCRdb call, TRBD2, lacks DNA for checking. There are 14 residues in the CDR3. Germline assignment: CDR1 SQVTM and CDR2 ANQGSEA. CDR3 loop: CSGRGAGGFDEQFF.